This T cell receptor beta chain was profiled in a study of T cell changes during pregnancy in multiple sclerosis (dated by TCRdb to about 2019). The study in broad terms: The study examined how the T cell repertoire changed over the course of pregnancy in women with multiple sclerosis.

The library was made by the immunoSEQ multiplex PCR assay. In TCRdb, the immuneACCESS table is reduced to in-frame sequences with V and J assigned. These tables do not hold every clone; where another copy was compared, an unresolved V gene accounts for under half, and the others remain unexplained. Across this sample there are 45,000 to 65,000 clones, with roughly 91% seen only once. Around 0.25% of the sample rests with the top ten. Worth noting for this clone: Its cognate antigen has yet to be identified. Base qualities are not recorded, but no much larger clone differs from it by a single base.

Sequences MNHNS (CDR1) and SASEGT (CDR2) are obtained from the germline V gene. V is cut by 2 bases and J by 4 bases, and the space between the germline ends is 14 bases. The CDR3 covers 15 residues, taking in both the cysteine and the phenylalanine. Left in the record is the CDR3 DNA by itself, 45 bases read in frame from the first base. The sequence was collected from a female donor with multiple sclerosis, enrolled in a pregnancy study. The specimen comprised CD4+ T cells from peripheral blood mononuclear cells, sampled in the second trimester of pregnancy. The sequence joins TRBV6-1 to TRBJ1-2, with the D segment identity uncertain. The CDR3 in this case is CASSEPIYHLYGYTF. The DNA sequence is TGTGCCAGCAGTGAACCAATCTATCACCTCTATGGCTACACCTTC.